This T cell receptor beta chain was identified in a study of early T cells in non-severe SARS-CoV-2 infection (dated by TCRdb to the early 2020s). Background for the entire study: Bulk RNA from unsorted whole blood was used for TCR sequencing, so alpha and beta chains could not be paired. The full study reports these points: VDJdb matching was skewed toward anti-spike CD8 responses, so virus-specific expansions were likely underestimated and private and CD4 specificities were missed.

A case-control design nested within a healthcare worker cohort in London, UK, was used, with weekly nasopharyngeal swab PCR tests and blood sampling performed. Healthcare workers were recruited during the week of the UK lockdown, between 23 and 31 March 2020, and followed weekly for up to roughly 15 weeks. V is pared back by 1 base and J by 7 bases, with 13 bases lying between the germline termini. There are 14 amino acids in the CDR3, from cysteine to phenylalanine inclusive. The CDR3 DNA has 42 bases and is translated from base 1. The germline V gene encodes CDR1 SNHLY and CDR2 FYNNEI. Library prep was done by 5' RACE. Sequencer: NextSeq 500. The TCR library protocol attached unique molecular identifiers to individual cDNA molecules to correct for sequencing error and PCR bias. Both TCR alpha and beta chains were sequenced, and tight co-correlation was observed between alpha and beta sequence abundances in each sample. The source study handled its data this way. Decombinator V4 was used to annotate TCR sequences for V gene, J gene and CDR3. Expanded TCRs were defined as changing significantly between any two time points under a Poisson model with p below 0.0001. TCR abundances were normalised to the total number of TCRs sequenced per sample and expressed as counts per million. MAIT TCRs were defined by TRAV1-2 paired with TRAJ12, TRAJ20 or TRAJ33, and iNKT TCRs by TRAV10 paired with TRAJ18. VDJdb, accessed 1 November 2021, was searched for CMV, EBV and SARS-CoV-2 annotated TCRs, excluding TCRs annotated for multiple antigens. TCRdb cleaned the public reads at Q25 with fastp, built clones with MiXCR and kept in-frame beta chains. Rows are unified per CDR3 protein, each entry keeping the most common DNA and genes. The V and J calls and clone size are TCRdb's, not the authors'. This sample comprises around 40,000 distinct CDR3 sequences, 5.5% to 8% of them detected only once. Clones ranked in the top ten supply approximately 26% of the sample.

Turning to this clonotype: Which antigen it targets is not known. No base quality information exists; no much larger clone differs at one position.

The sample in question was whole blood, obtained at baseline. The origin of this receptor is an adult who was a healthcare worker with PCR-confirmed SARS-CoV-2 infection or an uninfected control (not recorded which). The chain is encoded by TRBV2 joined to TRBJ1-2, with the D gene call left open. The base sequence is TGTGCCAGCAGTGAAGGACGTCTCCGGGGTGGCTACACCTTC. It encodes CASSEGRLRGGYTF.